This entry is about one T cell receptor beta chain. CDR3 length equals 18 residues. Germline CDR1 is SGHAT and CDR2 is FQNNGV. V was shortened by 2 bases and J by 0 bases, with 16 bases between the two germline ends. The data were taken from a study of blood T cell repertoires in COVID-19. TCRdb keeps only in-frame clones here, not all; method: immunoSEQ multiplex PCR. The table shows about 140,000 clones, with 70% to 80% occurring only once. Sequenced input: peripheral blood. The chain links TRBV11-2 to TRBJ1-4, with D maybe TRBD1 (5 bases). This receptor was obtained from an elderly woman with active or convalescent COVID-19. The CDR3 reads CASSLRGGVLATNEKLFF. The CDR3 DNA follows: TGTGCCAGCAGCTTAAGGGGAGGGGTCCTTGCAACTAATGAAAAACTGTTTTTT.